This TCR beta chain was found in a study of T cells in narcolepsy. Assay used: immunoSEQ multiplex PCR; TCRdb lists only in-frame clones, some missing. Of around 34,000 clones in the sample, almost 80% were seen once. This CDR3 spans 15 amino acids. The germline V gene has CDR1 LNHDA and CDR2 SQIVND (reference sequence). Trimming shortened V by 5 bases and J by 2 bases, and 14 bases separated the two germline ends. The receptor was isolated from a human donor in good health. Sequences were obtained from memory (CD45RA-) CD4+ T cells from blood. The chain couples TRBV19 to TRBJ2-3; tentatively, D is TRBD1 (5 bases). The CDR3: CASSHRQLSTDTQYF. The CDR3 coding sequence is TGTGCCAGTAGTCACCGACAGCTCTCCACAGATACGCAGTATTTT.